The 22 T cell receptor beta chains presented below share a single source sample, sequenced in a study of cytomegalovirus exposure and HLA in healthy donors. The study ran its PCR with 60 Vbeta and 13 Jbeta primers. Clones were read by immunoSEQ multiplex PCR, and TCRdb kept only the in-frame ones, dropping some. The sample includes about 140,000 clones, 80% of them seen just once. The sample taken for sequencing was PBMCs. The receptors here all came from a man aged 45-65 years in good health and CMV-seronegative.

The CDR3 sequence: CASSSSGSNQPQHF. CDR3 sequence (DNA): TGTGCCAGCAGCAGTTCAGGGAGCAATCAGCCCCAGCATTTT. The genes are TRBV5-4 and TRBJ1-5; D is possibly TRBD1 (5 bases). This CDR3 has 14 residues. The germline gives CDR1 SGHNT, CDR2 YYREEE (reference sequence). The V end lost 4 bases, the J end lost 1 base, and 9 bases lay between the germline ends.

The gene calls are TRBV9 and TRBJ2-1; tentative D call: TRBD1 (8 bases). V was cut by 4 bases and J by 6 bases, with 14 bases left in between. The germline CDR1 and CDR2 sequences are SGDLS and YYNGEE. The CDR3 consists of 14 residues. The CDR3 protein is CASSLTGEGNEQFF. The CDR3 DNA reads as TGTGCCAGCAGCCTGACAGGGGAGGGCAATGAGCAGTTCTTC. The full variable domain, its missing parts supplied by reference TRBV9 and TRBJ2-1, is DSGVTQTPKHLITATGQRVTLRCSPRSGDLSVYWYQQSLDQGLQFLIQYYNGEERAKGNILERFSAQQFPDLHSELNLSSLELGDSALYFCASSLTGEGNEQFFGPGTRLTVL.

In this sample, this clone turned up once. V usage is TRBV6-5 and J usage is TRBJ2-1; no definite D call. The germline V and J ends were trimmed by 4 bases and 8 bases, with 15 bases remaining between them. This CDR3 region has 14 residues. Germline V lookup: CDR1 MNHEY, CDR2 SVGAGI. CDR3 nucleotides: TGTGCCAGCAGTTCTCGCCGTTCGAGGTATGAGCAGTTCTTC. The encoded protein is CASSSRRSRYEQFF.

The chain combines TRBV11-2 with TRBJ2-5; 7 nucleotides agree with TRBD2. The CDR3 sequence is 15 residues long. Germline loops: CDR1 SGHAT, CDR2 FQNNGV. V gave up 5 bases and J gave up 1 base; unmatched junction bases: 7. CDR3 protein: CASSPRASGQETQYF. CDR3 coding DNA: TGTGCCAGCAGCCCGCGGGCTAGCGGCCAAGAGACCCAGTACTTC.

The gene calls are TRBV18 and TRBJ2-7; 8 bases line up with TRBD1. Unmatched junction bases numbered 3, after V lost 3 bases and J lost 2 bases. CDR1 and CDR2 (germline): KGHSH, LQKENI. The CDR3 has 14 residues. CDR3 sequence (DNA): TGTGCCAGCTCACCCTTACAGGGGGCCTACGAGCAGTACTTC. It yields the protein CASSPLQGAYEQYF.

The CDR3 loop is CASSWGDGSGNTIYF. DNA for the CDR3: TGTGCCAGCAGCTGGGGGGACGGCTCTGGAAACACCATATATTTT. This chain uses TRBV5-6 with TRBJ1-3, with D possibly being TRBD1 (5 bases). The ends were cut back, 3 bases at V and 0 bases at J, with 10 bases in the middle. There are 15 residues in the CDR3. Germline V gene lookup returns CDR1 SGHDT and CDR2 YYEEEE.

The gene calls are TRBV11-3 and TRBJ2-2; the D gene is possibly TRBD2 (5 bases). The CDR3 is 15 residues long. The germline CDR1 and CDR2 sequences are SGHNT and YENEEA. V dropped 1 base and J dropped 2 bases, with 8 bases sitting between them. CDR3 coding DNA: TGTGCCAGCAGCTTAGGAGGGTACAACACCGGGGAGCTGTTTTTT. It codes for CASSLGGYNTGELFF.

The CDR3 nucleotides are TGTGCCAGCAGCGCGGGGACAGGGGGGGATCAGCCCCAGCATTTT. Amino acids: CASSAGTGGDQPQHF. The chain recombines TRBV7-9 with TRBJ1-5; 11 bases match TRBD1. CDR3 length: 15 amino acids. Germline V gives CDR1 SEHNR, CDR2 FQNEAQ (reference sequence). V shed 5 bases, J shed 5 bases, and the junction held 5 bases outside the gene matches.

The rearrangement joins TRBV7-6 to TRBJ1-5, with 9 bases lining up with TRBD1. The CDR3 totals 16 residues. Trimming took 1 base from V and 1 from J; bases not matched to a gene: 2. Per germline, CDR1 SGHVS and CDR2 FNYEAQ. CDR3 DNA: TGTGCCAGCAGCTTAGGAGGGACAGGGAGCAATCAGCCCCAGCATTTT. Residues: CASSLGGTGSNQPQHF.

The J gene is TRBJ2-3, the V gene TRBV7-3; possibly TRBD2 for D (5 bases). This CDR3 contains 13 residues. CDR1 and CDR2 (germline): SGHTA, FQGTGA. Trimming removed 1 base at V and 3 bases at J, with 5 bases between. The CDR3, as DNA: TGTGCCAGCAGCTTAAGCGGGACAGATACGCAGTATTTT. It is translated as CASSLSGTDTQYF.

In its sample, this clone was seen a few times. The rearrangement joins TRBV30 to TRBJ2-7, with 10 bases aligning to TRBD1. Germline CDR1 is GTSNPN and CDR2 is SVGIG (reference sequence). V shed 2 bases and J 5 bases; nucleotides not matched to a gene: 6. The CDR3 has 14 residues. This chain's CDR3 is CAWSPGDRGNEQYF. The CDR3 DNA sequence: TGTGCCTGGAGTCCGGGGGACAGGGGCAACGAGCAGTACTTC. The full variable domain, with the rest looked up from reference TRBV30 and TRBJ2-7, is SQTIHQWPATLVQPVGSPLSLECTVEGTSNPNLYWYRQAAGRGLQLLFYSVGIGQISSEVPQNLSASRPQDRQFILSSKKLLLSDSGFYLCAWSPGDRGNEQYFGPGTRLTVT.

CDR3: CASSAPSGGFYEQYF. The CDR3 DNA is TGCGCCAGCAGCGCTCCTAGCGGGGGGTTCTACGAGCAGTACTTC. V and J are TRBV5-1 and TRBJ2-7; 11 bases agree with TRBD2. This CDR3 has 15 amino acids. With 4 bases clipped from V and 3 bases from J, the junction kept 6 bases outside the gene matches. Germline lookup yields CDR1 SGHRS and CDR2 YFSETQ.

This clone was detected only once. V gene TRBV19 combines with J gene TRBJ2-3, with 10 bases matching TRBD2. CDR1 is LNHDA and CDR2 is SQIVND in the germline V gene (reference sequence). With V trimmed by 7 bases and J by 4 bases, 14 bases remained unmatched. The CDR3 runs to 17 residues. CDR3 bases: TGTGCCAGTACCCAAGCCGGGGGAGCGGGGGGGGCAGATACGCAGTATTTT. It is translated as CASTQAGGAGGADTQYF.

As concerns this clone: Given the absence of the conserved phenylalanine or tryptophan at the CDR3 end, a read error is likely. No DNA is shown, since the ends of the CDR3 on it are uncertain; the CDR3 is the one TCRdb lists. This chain uses TRBV9 with TRBJ1-1; the table's D call, TRBD1, was not checked against the DNA. In germline, CDR1 is SGDLS, CDR2 YYNGEE. The CDR3 numbers 13 amino acids, ends counted. The CDR3 is CASSVSGQGLSFL.

The chain is built from TRBV2 and TRBJ2-2, with 8 bases lining up with TRBD1. Trimming at V came to 6 bases and at J to 4 bases, leaving 10 bases not matched to a gene. The length of the CDR3 is 16 residues. Germline assignment: CDR1 SNHLY and CDR2 FYNNEI. The CDR3 region is CASRRYGQGTTGELFF. For the CDR3, the DNA is TGTGCCAGCAGACGATACGGACAGGGTACCACCGGGGAGCTGTTTTTT. Variable domain in full (rest from reference TRBV2 and TRBJ2-2): EPEVTQTPSHQVTQMGQEVILRCVPISNHLYFYWYRQILGQKVEFLVSFYNNEISEKSEIFDDQFSVERPDGSNFTLKIRSTKLEDSAMYFCASRRYGQGTTGELFFGEGSRLTVL.

The gene calls are TRBV6-5 and TRBJ2-7; D possibly corresponds to TRBD1 (5 bases). This CDR3 has 13 amino acids. The germline gives CDR1 MNHEY, CDR2 SVGAGI. V lost 8 bases and J 3 bases, leaving 14 bases between the germline ends. The CDR3 is CASGAQPLYEQYF. The CDR3 DNA reads TGTGCCAGCGGGGCCCAGCCCCTCTACGAGCAGTACTTC.

This sequence joins TRBV10-2 and TRBJ1-1; perhaps TRBD1 as D (5 bases). The CDR3 covers 15 residues. Trimming removed 8 bases at V and 1 base at J, with 17 bases between. The germline gives CDR1 WSHSY, CDR2 SAAADI. As DNA, the CDR3 is TGCGCCAGCTCCTCGGGGGGGTGGAGGAACACTGAAGCTTTCTTT. Its protein is CASSSGGWRNTEAFF.

On this clone itself: One junction end disagrees with the germline gene, perhaps due to a read error. This chain joins TRBV7-9 and TRBJ1-1; D remains unclear. There are 12 residues in the CDR3. Germline lookup yields CDR1 SEHNR and CDR2 FQNEAQ (reference sequence). CDR3 nucleotide sequence: TGTTCCAGCCAGCCAGGAAACACTGAAGCTTTCTTT. This sequence encodes CSSQPGNTEAFF.

This clone has just one count. The chain recombines TRBV2 with TRBJ2-1, with D perhaps TRBD1 (8 bases). CDR1 is SNHLY, CDR2 FYNNEI, per germline. V was cut by 7 bases and J by 8 bases, with 18 bases left in between. The CDR3 consists of 14 residues. In DNA form, the CDR3 reads TGTGCCAGCAAGGCAACAGGGGGGGTGGATGAGCAGTTCTTC. Encoded protein: CASKATGGVDEQFF.

This chain uses TRBV4-2 with TRBJ1-3, with D tentatively TRBD1 (6 bases). The V end lost 3 bases, the J end lost 0 bases, and 18 bases lay between the germline ends. The CDR3 runs to 18 residues. Germline V gene data show CDR1 as LGHNA and CDR2 as YNFKEQ. In DNA form, the CDR3 reads TGTGCCAGCAGCCAGGTTCTCTTACAGGGTTACTCTGGAAACACCATATATTTT. Its translation: CASSQVLLQGYSGNTIYF.

A note on this clone: Different DNA sequences within this sample yield the same CDR3. The chain is built from TRBV7-9 and TRBJ1-1, with D perhaps matching TRBD1 (5 bases). CDR1 and CDR2 from the germline V gene are SEHNR and FQNEAQ (reference sequence). The CDR3 spans 14 residues. Trimming removed 5 bases at V and 0 bases at J, with 10 bases between. CDR3 DNA sequence: TGTGCCAGCAGCCTCGAAGGGGTGAACACTGAAGCTTTCTTT. Its protein product is CASSLEGVNTEAFF.

The chain employs TRBV6-1 and TRBJ2-3, with D maybe TRBD2 (6 bases). V was cut by 3 bases and J by 2 bases, with 15 bases left in between. Germline CDR1 is MNHNS and CDR2 is SASEGT. The CDR3 loop spans 16 amino acids. CDR3: CASSEPSAFNTDTQYF. The DNA for the CDR3 is TGTGCCAGCAGTGAGCCTAGCGCGTTTAACACAGATACGCAGTATTTT.